Following are 2 T cell receptor beta chains from one sample sequenced in a study of OX40 agonist ivuxolimab in advanced cancers. Sequencing used immunoSEQ multiplex PCR; TCRdb keeps in-frame clones, though not all of them. Among 37,000 or so clones, around 83% were seen once, and the ten largest hold 2.4%. The material sequenced was CD4+ or CD8+ T cells sorted from blood, taken in a trial of the OX40 agonist ivuxolimab. The receptors stem from an adult with an advanced solid tumor such as melanoma, head and neck, liver or kidney cancer.

The CDR3 nucleotides are TGTGCCAGCTCATCCGGTCCGGGGACAGCTGGAAACACCATATATTTT. It translates to CASSSGPGTAGNTIYF. V gene TRBV18 combines with J gene TRBJ1-3; 7 nucleotides match TRBD1. Germline values: CDR1 KGHSH, CDR2 LQKENI. This CDR3 spans 16 amino acids. With 5 bases clipped from V and 2 bases from J, the junction kept 9 bases outside the gene matches.

As concerns this clone: The limits of the CDR3 on the DNA are not certain, so only TCRdb's listed CDR3 is given. The V gene is TRBV5-4, the J gene TRBJ2-5; the tabulated D call, TRBD2, remains unverified against the DNA. The CDR3 length is 16 residues, termini included. The germline V gene encodes CDR1 SGHNT and CDR2 YYREEE (reference sequence). The CDR3 here is CASSRVGGGAQETQHF.